Given below is one T cell receptor beta chain in context. It has no known antigen specificity. Per-base qualities were not stored, and no clone one base away is much larger. Taken from the germline V gene, the CDR1 and CDR2 loops are SGHTA and FQGNSA. For this chain, trimming is 5 bases at the V end and 8 bases at the J end, and the number of junction bases without a gene match is 9. There are 16 amino acids in the CDR3, from cysteine to phenylalanine inclusive. The only DNA kept is the CDR3, 48 bases in frame from the first base. These data belong to a study of identical twins (dated by TCRdb to the mid-2010s). Notes on the research overall: To test whether fetal clonotypes persist, this study deep-sequenced TCR alpha and beta repertoires from monozygotic twins, from unrelated adults of various ages, and from cord blood. To rule out contamination, the twin experiments were replicated at different times with different library preparation protocols. Points the paper makes about the study in general: In monozygotic twins, out-of-frame TCR alpha sharing was systematically underestimated by recombination models, although the models agreed with sharing between unrelated individuals. Compared with coincidental sharing between unrelated individuals, an excess of low generation-probability sequences was observed among out-of-frame TCR alpha sequences shared between twins. Conclusions relied on cross-sectional statistical analysis, since the same donors could not be followed over many years. Invariant T cells such as MAIT and iNKT could partly confound zero-insertion analyses, although diverse VJ usage argued against such confounding for most clonotypes. Excess twin sharing in beta out-of-frame sequences was weaker because fewer shared sequences lowered the signal-to-noise ratio. Fewer insertions were carried by abundant cord blood beta clonotypes; a weaker similar trend was observed in young adult naive repertoires, while no such trend was observed in memory repertoires.

Every donor in the study was a healthy Caucasian. The twin cohort consisted of three pairs of female monozygotic twins, all aged roughly 18 to 29 years. Peripheral blood mononuclear cells were used as the source from which RNA for TCR libraries was isolated. The receptor library was made with 5' RACE. For sequencing, an Illumina HiSeq 2000 was employed. Template switching introduced a universal primer binding site; the final cDNA contained a unique molecular identifier, enabling accurate counting of TCR cDNA molecules. First-strand cDNA for TCR alpha and beta chains was synthesized from specific primers in the conserved constant-segment region. To control for contamination, each cDNA library was double barcoded with a SMART-Mk sample barcode plus Illumina barcodes. TruSeq adapter sequences along with Illumina sample barcodes were introduced in two successive PCR steps. Sequencing of the TCR alpha and beta cDNA libraries was done on the Illumina HiSeq platform using custom primers. The original methods were these. Raw reads were processed with MiGEC to extract unique molecular identifiers, and MiXCR was used to determine CDR3 positions. Recombination models were inferred per individual with the repgenHMM and IGoR tools using an EM algorithm. Shared clonotype analysis was performed with the tcR package in R, normalizing sharing by the product of cloneset sizes. To study raw recombination free of thymic and clonal selection effects, out-of-frame nonproductive sequences were analyzed. The public reads were reanalyzed by TCRdb: fastp trimming at Q25, MiXCR alignment, in-frame beta chains only. Each entry is one CDR3 protein sequence, shown with its most common DNA and genes. TCRdb, not the original authors, processed these V and J calls. This sample lists over 600,000 distinct CDR3 sequences; 21% were detected once. The ten largest make up approximately 4.3% of the sample.

The sample was also reused in another study, on T cells expressing NK-cell markers. Per that second paper: Eight donors provided sorted CD3+CD56+NKG2C+, CD3+CD56+NKG2C- and CD3+CD56-NKG2C+ T-cell subsets, whose TCR beta-chain repertoires were profiled. Among the eight sequenced donors, seven were HCMV-seropositive and one was HCMV-seronegative. To restrict sorting to alphabetaTCR-expressing T cells, an anti-gammadeltaTCR antibody was added in several experiments. In six or seven donors, the dominant CD3+CD56+NKG2C+ clonotypes ranked among the top 10 CD8+ clonotypes, making up about 1.0-8% of CD8+ T cells. Those dominant clonotypes were again the most abundant among CD3+CD56-NKG2C+ cells in a handful of donors, at about 25-60.1%. Whether the expanded NKG2C-expressing T cell clones were specific for HCMV antigens was left unclear. Randomly selected healthy volunteers, three men and five women, were used as the eight sequenced donors. A commercial ELISA kit detecting HCMV-specific IgG in serum was used to determine HCMV serostatus. For roughly 6 donors, bulk peripheral blood T-cell repertoires were additionally sequenced from unsorted PBMC. MIGEC handled demultiplexing of the reads and grouping by UMI, while MiTCR was used to assemble and quantify clonotypes. To exclude erroneous sequences, any TCR cDNA sequence not supported by at least two reads was discarded. The tcR package was used for downstream repertoire analysis, and clonotypes were matched across fractions by CDR3 nucleotide sequence plus V segment. Antigen specificity was annotated against VDJdb with VDJmatch, allowing one amino acid substitution in CDR3.

The chain joins TRBV7-2 to TRBJ2-3; 14 central nucleotides agree with TRBD2. The TCR was taken from a young woman in good health. The source material was PBMCs. The CDR3 protein: CASSGQGLAGEVTQYF. The DNA sequence is TGTGCCAGCAGCGGACAGGGACTAGCGGGGGAAGTTACGCAGTATTTT.